Listed here are 17 T cell receptor beta chains from one sample, sequenced in a study of T-cell reconstitution after alpha-beta-depleted transplantation in children. Preparation of the TCRbeta library was carried out with unique molecular identifiers. Using its own MiXCR run on the PCR reads, TCRdb lists one record per CDR3 protein. The table lists tens of thousands of distinct CDR3 sequences, around 15% of them singletons. The source was PBMCs, mostly from graft donor cells, collected 180 days after TCRalphabeta/CD19-depleted stem cell transplant. These receptor sequences come from a male patient between 2 and 10 years old who had a stem cell transplant for acute lymphoblastic leukemia, so the T cells may come from the graft donor.

This clonotype is medium-sized (0.01 to 0.1%) within its sample. V usage is TRBV20-1 and J usage is TRBJ2-1, with D unresolved. Germline CDR1 is DFQATT and CDR2 is SNEGSKA (reference sequence). V lost 5 bases, J lost 5 bases, and 16 bases lay in between. The CDR3 is 14 amino acids. Here the CDR3 DNA reads TGCAGTGCTGGGTTGGCAGTGGGCCACAATGAGCAGTTCTTC. Translation gives CSAGLAVGHNEQFF.

The V call is TRBV7-2, the J call TRBJ2-7, with D possibly called TRBD1 or TRBD2 (6 bases each). Germline-derived CDR1 and CDR2 are SGHTA and FQGNSA. Trimming pared 7 bases from V and 3 bases from J, leaving 10 bases between. The CDR3 is 12 residues long. CDR3 residues: CASKGGDYEQYF. CDR3 nucleotide sequence: TGTGCCAGCAAGGGGGGAGACTACGAGCAGTACTTC.

There are a few counts of this clonotype. The rearrangement joins TRBV28 to TRBJ1-2, with D perhaps matching TRBD1 (6 bases). Trimming cost V 4 bases and J 8 bases, with 17 bases left between them. CDR1 and CDR2 from the germline V gene are MDHEN and SYDVKM. The CDR3 covers 14 residues. The CDR3 region has the DNA TGTGCCAGCAGTTCCTCAGGGGCCCTGCGGGGCTACACCTTC. Protein: CASSSSGALRGYTF.

Only a few counts were recorded for this clonotype. The V and J genes are TRBV5-1 and TRBJ1-2, with D uncertain. The CDR3 length is 12 residues. Germline assignment: CDR1 SGHRS and CDR2 YFSETQ. Trimming shortened V by 3 bases and J by 6 bases, and 9 bases separated the two germline ends. The CDR3, as DNA: TGCGCCAGCAGCTGGGCAGAGGATGGCTACACCTTC. Protein sequence: CASSWAEDGYTF.

This clonotype was detected a few times. The J gene is TRBJ1-5, the V gene TRBV7-2; 8 bases align to TRBD1. V shed 1 base and J 7 bases; nucleotides not matched to a gene: 6. Germline V gene data show CDR1 as SGHTA and CDR2 as FQGNSA. CDR3 size: 15 residues. The CDR3 loop reads CASSLDRGAIQPQHF. As DNA, the CDR3 is TGTGCCAGCAGCTTAGACAGGGGGGCAATCCAGCCCCAGCATTTT.

This clonotype was counted only a few times. This sequence joins TRBV11-1 and TRBJ2-3; 10 bases line up with TRBD1. The CDR3 has 15 residues. Germline V gene lookup returns CDR1 SGHAT and CDR2 FQDESV (reference sequence). Trimming cost V 4 bases and J 5 bases; bases outside gene matches: 6. The CDR3 region has the DNA TGTGCCAGCAGCTACCGACAGGGGGCCGTAGATACGCAGTATTTT. The encoded protein is CASSYRQGAVDTQYF.

This chain uses TRBV5-1 with TRBJ2-7; perhaps TRBD1 as D (6 bases). This CDR3 region has 13 residues. V lost 1 base, J lost 7 bases, and 12 bases lay in between. Germline loops: CDR1 SGHRS, CDR2 YFSETQ. DNA of the CDR3: TGCGCCAGCAGCTTGTGGCAGGGGTTTGAGCAGTACTTC. This gives the protein CASSLWQGFEQYF.

This clonotype has only a few counts. The chain combines TRBV11-1 with TRBJ1-1; D call uncertain. Germline V lookup: CDR1 SGHAT, CDR2 FQDESV (reference sequence). The ends were cut back, 1 base at V and 0 bases at J, with 9 bases in the middle. This CDR3 is 15 amino acids long. CDR3 DNA: TGTGCCAGCAGCTTAGAAAGGTGGTTGAACACTGAAGCTTTCTTT. It yields the protein CASSLERWLNTEAFF.

The chain links TRBV27 to TRBJ1-1, with a tentative D call TRBD1 (5 bases). Germline loops: CDR1 MNHEY, CDR2 SMNVEV (reference sequence). The ends were cut back, 2 bases at V and 7 bases at J, with 11 bases in the middle. There are 13 residues in the CDR3. CDR3 coding DNA: TGTGCCAGCAGTTTAGGGGGGGAAAGTGAAGCTTTCTTT. The encoded protein is CASSLGGESEAFF.

This clonotype came up a few times. The chain couples TRBV7-9 to TRBJ1-5; D is unclear. The CDR3 has 15 amino acids. Trimming removed 1 base from V and 7 bases from J, with 14 bases in between. Germline V gene sequence: CDR1 SEHNR, CDR2 FQNEAQ (reference sequence). The CDR3 protein is CASSLDLTYPQPQHF. CDR3 nucleotide sequence: TGTGCCAGCAGCTTAGATTTGACATATCCCCAGCCCCAGCATTTT.

V and J are TRBV12-3 or TRBV12-4 and TRBJ1-3; no definite D call. The CDR3 length is 17 residues. The germline V and J ends were trimmed by 1 base and 2 bases, with 15 bases remaining between them. The CDR3 DNA reads as TGTGCCAGCAGTTTAGTATTAGGATTCTTCGCTGGAAACACCATATATTTT. Translation gives CASSLVLGFFAGNTIYF.

The chain couples TRBV12-3 or TRBV12-4 to TRBJ2-3; D remains ambiguous. The CDR3 covers 13 residues. The V gene lost 3 bases and the J gene lost 2 bases, with 6 bases spanning the gap. In DNA, the CDR3 is TGTGCCAGCAGTTTGACGGACACAGATACGCAGTATTTT. Encoded protein: CASSLTDTDTQYF.

This rearrangement joins TRBV6-2 or TRBV6-3 to TRBJ2-1; 9 positions agree with TRBD1. The CDR3 runs to 16 residues. Trimming removed 5 bases from V and 7 bases from J; junction bases left unmatched: 12. Germline CDR1 reads MNHEY; CDR2 reads SVGEGT. The CDR3 DNA reads as TGTGCCAGCAGTCCTCCACAGGGGGCCGGCTATAATGAGCAGTTCTTC. Translation gives CASSPPQGAGYNEQFF.

This chain uses TRBV7-2 with TRBJ2-1; 7 bases line up with TRBD1. V lost 5 bases to trimming and J lost 2 bases; unmatched junction nucleotides: 6. Germline-derived CDR1 and CDR2 are SGHTA and FQGNSA. The CDR3 runs 15 residues. The CDR3 sequence is CASSPRDRAYNEQFF. The CDR3 nucleotides read TGTGCCAGCAGCCCCAGGGACAGAGCCTACAATGAGCAGTTCTTC.

This chain joins TRBV12-2 and TRBJ1-6. TRBV12-2 is shown as a pseudogene. This CDR3 comprises 18 residues. CDR3 bases: TGTGCAAGTCGCTTGGCAGGTTTGGGCCGCTCCTATAATTCACCCCTCCACTTT. Amino acid sequence: CASRLAGLGRSYNSPLHF.

This clonotype appeared a few times. This chain uses TRBV2 with TRBJ2-3; the match to TRBD1 covers 8 bases. The junction had 0 bases not matched to a gene; V was cut back by 2 bases and J by 2 bases. Germline V CDR1 and CDR2: SNHLY, FYNNEI. The CDR3 totals 14 residues. The CDR3 nucleotides read TGTGCCAGCAGTGAACAGGGGGCCACAGATACGCAGTATTTT. Translated, it gives CASSEQGATDTQYF.

By proportion, this clonotype is medium-sized. This sequence joins TRBV12-3 or TRBV12-4 and TRBJ1-1; D unresolved. The V end was cut by 7 bases, the J end by 1 base, with 13 bases between. The CDR3 sequence is 14 residues long. The CDR3, as DNA: TGTGCCAGCATGTTCAGAAGGGAGAACACTGAAGCTTTCTTT. Encoded protein: CASMFRRENTEAFF.